This TCR beta chain was recovered during a study of cytomegalovirus exposure and HLA in healthy donors. Overall study context: The roughly 110 validation repertoires were produced on the same platform as the roughly 720 repertoires of the first cohort. This was reported in a later analysis.

A note on this clone: Antigen specificity is unknown.

TCRdb's table, derived via immunoSEQ multiplex PCR, lists solely in-frame clones and lacks some. Here the sample spans roughly 180,000 clones, approximately 84% being singletons. Germline V gives CDR1 GTSNPN, CDR2 SVGIG (reference sequence). This CDR3 region has 15 residues. The J segment lost 4 bases and the V segment lost 2 bases, leaving 10 bases of the junction unmatched. Overall study results and limits: The study designated fewer than 200 TCR beta chains cytomegalovirus-associated.

The receptor was derived from a man between 18 and 29 years old in good health and CMV-seropositive. What was sequenced was PBMCs. The rearrangement links TRBV30 to TRBJ2-5; 7 nucleotides agree with TRBD1. The CDR3 sequence is CAWSSRTGVGETQYF. In DNA form, the CDR3 reads TGTGCCTGGAGTTCTCGGACAGGCGTTGGAGAGACCCAGTACTTC.